This record covers a single T cell receptor (beta chain). Its specificity is not known. This record comes from a study of T cells after yellow fever vaccination. Overall study findings and caveats: Post-booster samples contained most primary-vaccination clones (around 96% CD4, about 90% CD8). FACS-sorted repertoires could harbor abundant contaminating bulk-population clonotypes. When the response was secondary, it was weaker but reached its peak faster, day 5 versus 15.

This CDR3 region has 17 residues. Germline CDR1 reads LNHNV; CDR2 reads YYDKDF (reference sequence). Trimming removed 1 base at V and 4 bases at J, with 19 bases between. TCRdb independently ran MiXCR on the 5' RACE reads; one entry per CDR3 protein. The sample contains some 220,000 distinct CDR3 sequences, more than 3% of which appear only once. The TCR was taken from a man aged 18 to 30 who received the YFV17D yellow fever vaccine. The starting material was CD4+ T cells sorted from PBMCs, obtained 10 days after the yellow fever booster vaccination. The rearrangement uses TRBV15 and TRBJ1-2, with D maybe TRBD1 (5 bases). DNA of the CDR3: TGTGCCACCAGCAGAGGACCTAGGAGGGGAAGTCGCTATGGCTACACCTTC. Protein product: CATSRGPRRGSRYGYTF.